A selection of T cell receptor beta chains follows, all from one sample in a study of blood T cell repertoires in COVID-19. Clones were read by immunoSEQ multiplex PCR, and TCRdb kept only the in-frame ones, dropping some. The profile shows about 210,000 clones, roughly 90% of them singletons. Material: peripheral blood. Receptor source: an older man with acute or convalescent COVID-19. The CDR3 runs from the conserved cysteine through the conserved F or W. Fields, in order: V gene, J gene, clone size, D gene, CDR3 DNA, CDR3 protein. The D gene is left open where the match is weak. Only part of the rows carry a size: once, few, many, or a class if the clone is expanded.

V: TRBV15; J: TRBJ1-2; size: few; D: .; DNA: TGTGCCACCAGCAGCCTCAACTATGGCTACACCTTC; CDR3: CATSSLNYGYTF
V: TRBV19; J: TRBJ2-1; size: .; D: .; DNA: TGTGCCAGTAGTCCCTACTACTCTTTAACCCTCGCTGGTGAGCAGTTCTTC; CDR3: CASSPYYSLTLAGEQFF
V: TRBV6-5; J: TRBJ2-2; size: once; D: .; DNA: TGTGCCAGCAGTTACGAATATCTAGTCACCGGGGAGCTGTTTTTT; CDR3: CASSYEYLVTGELFF
V: TRBV18; J: TRBJ2-7; size: once; D: .; DNA: TGTGCCAGCTCCCCTATGGAGGGGGCCTCCTACGAGCAGTACTTC; CDR3: CASSPMEGASYEQYF
V: TRBV28; J: TRBJ2-1; size: .; D: .; DNA: TGTGCCAGCAGTTTGTCAGGGTACAATGAGCAGTTCTTC; CDR3: CASSLSGYNEQFF
V: TRBV2; J: TRBJ2-5; size: .; D: TRBD2; DNA: TGTGCCAGCTCGCTACCTAGCGGGAACTTAGAGACCCAGTACTTC; CDR3: CASSLPSGNLETQYF
V: TRBV4-3; J: TRBJ2-1; size: .; D: .; DNA: TGCGCCAGCAGCCAGGACGGGAGTGGTGAGCAGTTCTTC; CDR3: CASSQDGSGEQFF
V: TRBV19; J: TRBJ1-1; size: .; D: TRBD1; DNA: TGTGCCAGTAGGGACCGGGACAGGGTCTCTGAAGCTTTCTTT; CDR3: CASRDRDRVSEAFF
V: TRBV28; J: TRBJ2-2; size: .; D: TRBD2; DNA: TGTGCCAGCAGTTTAGTAGCGGGAGGGGCCGGGGAGCTGTTTTTT; CDR3: CASSLVAGGAGELFF
V: TRBV28; J: TRBJ2-1; size: .; D: TRBD1; DNA: TGTGCCAGCAGTAGCGCGGGACAGGGGATCGGCAATGAGCAGTTCTTC; CDR3: CASSSAGQGIGNEQFF
V: TRBV27; J: TRBJ1-4; size: .; D: .; DNA: TGTGCCAGCAGGGGAGACAGGAGTAATGAAAAACTGTTTTTT; CDR3: CASRGDRSNEKLFF
V: TRBV11-2; J: TRBJ2-2; size: .; D: .; DNA: TGTGCCAGCAGCTTAGTATCTGGACTTAACACCGGGGAGCTGTTTTTT; CDR3: CASSLVSGLNTGELFF